One sample yielded the 25 T cell receptor beta chains listed below, sequenced in a study of shared clonotypes between healthy human individuals (dated by TCRdb to the early 2020s). The library was prepared using the immunoSEQ multiplex PCR assay. The table comes from immuneACCESS by way of TCRdb, which keeps in-frame sequences with V and J called. Part of the clones is missing from these tables; in studies checked, under half for an unresolved V gene and the rest for unknown reasons. Counted in this sample were under 2,500,000 clones; nearly 97% of them appeared once. Together, the top ten hold approximately 0.13% of the sample. The sequenced sample consisted of naive CD4+ T cells sorted from blood. The cell subset or site tag for this specimen amounts to: CD45RA+ positively selected. The receptors derive from a man aged 18 to 30 in good health.

The chain employs TRBV7-9 and TRBJ1-1, with a weak D call TRBD1 (6 bases). Germline lookup yields CDR1 SEHNR and CDR2 FQNEAQ (reference sequence). This CDR3 is built from 14 residues. V was shortened by 5 bases and J by 6 bases, with 16 bases between the two germline ends. The CDR3 loop is CASSQYWRQAEAFF. In nucleotides, the CDR3 is TGTGCCAGCAGCCAATATTGGCGACAGGCTGAAGCTTTCTTT.

This clone was recorded only once. This sequence joins TRBV6-1 and TRBJ1-5; the match to TRBD1 covers 7 bases. This CDR3 region has 11 residues. The trim removed 11 bases at V and 9 bases at J, leaving 7 bases unmatched. Germline V gives CDR1 MNHNS, CDR2 SASEGT. CDR3 sequence: CAGGTAVPQHF. The CDR3, as DNA: TGTGCCGGGGGGACAGCGGTGCCCCAGCATTTT.

This rearrangement joins TRBV19 to TRBJ1-6; D might be TRBD1 (5 bases). With 3 bases removed from V and 6 bases from J, the gap between germline ends came to 9 bases. The CDR3 has 14 residues. In germline, CDR1 is LNHDA, CDR2 SQIVND (reference sequence). The CDR3: CASSMTTANSPLHF. In DNA form, the CDR3 reads TGTGCCAGTAGTATGACGACAGCTAATTCACCCCTCCACTTT.

The genes are TRBV7-8 and TRBJ2-5; 8 nucleotides agree with TRBD1. V lost 1 base, J lost 1 base, and 5 bases stayed unmatched. Germline V gene lookup returns CDR1 SGHVS and CDR2 FQNEAQ. The CDR3 is made up of 16 amino acids. The CDR3 region has the DNA TGTGCCAGCAGCTTAGTAGGCGGGACAGGCCAAGAGACCCAGTACTTC. The encoded protein is CASSLVGGTGQETQYF. The variable domain in full, with the rest retrieved from reference TRBV7-8 and TRBJ2-5, is GAGVSQSPRYKVAKRGQDVALRCDPISGHVSLFWYQQALGQGPEFLTYFQNEAQLDKSGLPSDRFFAERPEGSVSTLKIQRTQQEDSAVYLCASSLVGGTGQETQYFGPGTRLLVL.

V and J are TRBV29-1 and TRBJ2-1, with D possibly matching TRBD1 (6 bases). V was trimmed by 7 bases and J by 0 bases, leaving 13 bases between them. This CDR3 contains 14 residues. From germline, CDR1 is SQVTM and CDR2 ANQGSEA. In DNA form, the CDR3 reads TGCAGCGGTAGACAGGCGAGCTCCTACAATGAGCAGTTCTTC. Translated: CSGRQASSYNEQFF.

The J gene is TRBJ1-5, the V gene TRBV30; 7 nucleotides agree with TRBD1. The CDR3 length is 17 residues. Germline V gene data show CDR1 as GTSNPN and CDR2 as SVGIG (reference sequence). The V and J ends lost 1 base and 2 bases, in that order; junction bases with no gene match: 11. The CDR3: CAWSGVLGGAGNQPQHF. CDR3 nucleotides: TGTGCCTGGAGTGGGGTTCTAGGGGGCGCTGGCAATCAGCCCCAGCATTTT. The whole variable domain, remainder taken from reference TRBV30 and TRBJ1-5, is SQTIHQWPATLVQPVGSPLSLECTVEGTSNPNLYWYRQAAGRGLQLLFYSVGIGQISSEVPQNLSASRPQDRQFILSSKKLLLSDSGFYLCAWSGVLGGAGNQPQHFGDGTRLSIL.

The chain carries TRBV28 and TRBJ1-3; D is possibly TRBD1 (5 bases). Germline values: CDR1 MDHEN, CDR2 SYDVKM. V lost 6 bases, J lost 4 bases, and 16 bases lay in between. The CDR3 totals 15 residues. The CDR3 nucleotides are TGTGCCAGCAGAGAGACAGCCACGGGGGGAAACACCATATATTTT. It specifies CASRETATGGNTIYF.

This chain uses TRBV7-9 with TRBJ2-3, with D perhaps TRBD1 or TRBD2 (5 bases each). Germline CDR1 reads SEHNR; CDR2 reads FQNEAQ (reference sequence). Trimming took 6 bases from V and 5 from J, leaving 21 bases between them. This CDR3 has 16 residues. The CDR3 here is CASSPHRGPLRDTQYF. The CDR3 DNA reads as TGTGCCAGCAGTCCTCACCGGGGCCCCCTCAGAGATACGCAGTATTTT.

The CDR3 DNA sequence: TGTGCCAGCAACCCACCCGGGGGTTCACCCCTCCACTTT. This encodes CASNPPGGSPLHF. This chain connects TRBV6-5 to TRBJ1-6; possibly TRBD1 for D (5 bases). The CDR3 extends over 13 amino acids. CDR1 MNHEY and CDR2 SVGAGI come from the germline V gene. V lost 7 bases to trimming and J lost 9 bases, with 13 bases between them.

The genes are TRBV23-1 and TRBJ2-2; D is uncertain. TRBV23-1 is treated as an ORF (open reading frame) with a function not yet certain. The length of the CDR3 is 14 residues. The germline V and J ends were trimmed by 7 bases and 2 bases, with 11 bases remaining between them. CDR3 amino acids: CASTLDGNTGELFF. In DNA, the CDR3 is TGCGCCAGCACGCTGGACGGAAACACCGGGGAGCTGTTTTTT.

The chain has TRBV11-2 and TRBJ1-1; D perhaps matches TRBD1 (5 bases). The CDR3 is 16 residues long. Germline V gene lookup returns CDR1 SGHAT and CDR2 FQNNGV. The V end lost 2 bases, the J end lost 2 bases, and 15 bases lay between the germline ends. CDR3 sequence reads: CASSLRRDRTNTEAFF. The CDR3 region has the DNA TGTGCCAGCAGCTTACGGAGGGATCGGACAAACACTGAAGCTTTCTTT.

CDR3 nucleotide sequence: TGTGCCAGCCCAAAAGGGGGGACGCTGGACACCGGGGAGCTGTTTTTT. The encoded protein is CASPKGGTLDTGELFF. The rearrangement links TRBV6-6 to TRBJ2-2, with D perhaps assigned TRBD1 or TRBD2 (6 bases each). V lost 8 bases and J 3 bases, leaving 19 bases between the germline ends. The germline V gene has CDR1 MNHNY and CDR2 SVGAGI (reference sequence). This CDR3 is built from 16 residues.

The V and J genes are TRBV5-1 and TRBJ1-2; 8 nucleotides line up with TRBD1. The germline V gene has CDR1 SGHRS and CDR2 YFSETQ. The CDR3 runs to 14 residues. J gave up 8 bases and V 1 base, and 7 bases lay outside the gene matches. The CDR3 reads CASSLSQGALGYTF. Written as DNA, the CDR3 is TGCGCCAGCAGCTTGTCGCAGGGGGCCCTAGGCTACACCTTC.

This chain uses TRBV6-1 with TRBJ1-5; D is uncertain. CDR3 length: 11 residues. Germline V CDR1 and CDR2: MNHNS, SASEGT. Between the trimmed V and J ends, which lost 5 bases and 10 bases, there was a span of 9 bases. The CDR3, as DNA: TGTGCCAGCAGTAACAAAACCCCCCAGCATTTT. Amino acid sequence: CASSNKTPQHF.

V gene TRBV5-1 combines with J gene TRBJ2-5, with 12 bases that match TRBD2. The CDR3 extends over 16 amino acids. From germline, CDR1 is SGHRS and CDR2 YFSETQ. Losses at the gene ends were 0 bases for V and 5 bases for J; bases not matched to a gene: 5. This chain's CDR3 is CASSLVTSGSGETQYF. CDR3 nucleotide sequence: TGCGCCAGCAGCTTGGTGACTAGCGGGAGTGGGGAGACCCAGTACTTC.

Turning to this clone: The same CDR3 is also encoded by other DNA sequences in this sample. The J gene is TRBJ2-7, the V gene TRBV6-5; D is possibly TRBD1 (6 bases). Germline V gene data show CDR1 as MNHEY and CDR2 as SVGAGI. The V and J ends lost 0 bases and 4 bases respectively, with 7 bases between them. CDR3 length equals 13 residues. The CDR3 DNA sequence: TGTGCCAGCAGTTACTCGAGGGGGTACGAGCAGTACTTC. Its protein product is CASSYSRGYEQYF.

The CDR3 nucleotides are TGCGCCAGCAGCCAAGCCCTGACAGGGTTCTCCTACGAGCAGTACTTC. This sequence encodes CASSQALTGFSYEQYF. The rearrangement links TRBV4-1 to TRBJ2-7, with 7 bases that match TRBD1. Trimming took 1 base from V and 0 from J; bases not matched to a gene: 6. The germline gives CDR1 MGHRA, CDR2 YSYEKL. The CDR3 length is 16 residues.

This chain links TRBV29-1 with TRBJ2-5, with 11 bases fitting TRBD2. The J segment lost 2 bases and the V segment lost 7 bases, leaving 0 bases of the junction unmatched. Germline V CDR1 and CDR2: SQVTM, ANQGSEA. This CDR3 is 12 amino acids long. As DNA, the CDR3 is TGCAGCGGACTAGCGGGGCAAGAGACCCAGTACTTC. Residues: CSGLAGQETQYF.

The chain joins TRBV7-9 to TRBJ1-2; D is uncertain. The CDR3 covers 12 residues. Trimming shortened V by 5 bases and J by 8 bases, and 12 bases separated the two germline ends. Germline V gives CDR1 SEHNR, CDR2 FQNEAQ (reference sequence). This CDR3 reads CASSHPNNGYTF. In DNA form, the CDR3 reads TGTGCCAGCAGCCACCCCAATAACGGCTACACCTTC. Combining the CDR3 with reference TRBV7-9 and TRBJ1-2 gives the whole variable domain DTGVSQNPRHKITKRGQNVTFRCDPISEHNRLYWYRQTLGQGPEFLTYFQNEAQLEKSRLLSDRFSAERPKGSFSTLEIQRTEQGDSAMYLCASSHPNNGYTFGSGTRLTVV.

The V gene is TRBV30, the J gene TRBJ1-1; D possibly corresponds to TRBD1 (6 bases). V lost 4 bases and J 6 bases, leaving 9 bases between the germline ends. CDR3 length: 11 residues. The germline V gene has CDR1 GTSNPN and CDR2 SVGIG (reference sequence). The CDR3 coding sequence is TGTGCCTGGAACAAGGGGGCTGAAGCTTTCTTT. Translating gives CAWNKGAEAFF.

The gene calls are TRBV5-4 and TRBJ2-1; TRBD2 might be the D (6 bases). The V gene's germline CDR1 is SGHNT and CDR2 YYREEE (reference sequence). V was clipped by 2 bases and J by 10 bases, with 7 bases between them. This CDR3 spans 11 amino acids. The CDR3 spells CASSFLAEQFF. CDR3 in DNA: TGTGCCAGCAGCTTTCTAGCGGAGCAGTTCTTC.

The chain uses TRBV9 and TRBJ2-2; a possible D gene is TRBD1 (5 bases). This CDR3 region has 15 residues. Trimming shortened V by 3 bases and J by 7 bases, and 16 bases separated the two germline ends. Germline CDR1 SGDLS, CDR2 YYNGEE. The CDR3 loop reads CASSEEHRGYGELFF. CDR3 nucleotides: TGTGCCAGCAGCGAAGAACATAGGGGATACGGGGAGCTGTTTTTT.

CDR3 sequence (DNA): TGTGCCAGCAGCACCGGGACTAGCGGGAGGGCCCTCTACAATGAGCAGTTCTTC. Translating it yields CASSTGTSGRALYNEQFF. This chain joins TRBV13 and TRBJ2-1; 16 nucleotides align to TRBD2. Per germline, CDR1 PRHDT and CDR2 FYEKMQ (reference sequence). Unmatched junction bases numbered 7, after V lost 5 bases and J lost 3 bases. CDR3 length: 18 amino acids.

J is TRBJ2-7 and V is TRBV11-2, with D possibly being TRBD1 (5 bases). The CDR3 length is 14 residues. V was trimmed by 5 bases and J by 1 base, leaving 12 bases between them. The germline V gene has CDR1 SGHAT and CDR2 FQNNGV. CDR3 loop: CASSPEDISYEQYF. The CDR3 coding sequence is TGTGCCAGCAGCCCAGAGGACATTTCCTACGAGCAGTACTTC.

This rearrangement joins TRBV10-3 to TRBJ1-2; tentatively, D is TRBD1 (5 bases). CDR1 and CDR2 (germline): ENHRY, SYGVKD. The length of the CDR3 is 13 residues. V was trimmed by 6 bases and J by 4 bases, leaving 12 bases between them. CDR3 region: CAIRFDSAYGYTF. The CDR3 DNA reads as TGTGCCATCAGATTTGACAGTGCCTATGGCTACACCTTC.